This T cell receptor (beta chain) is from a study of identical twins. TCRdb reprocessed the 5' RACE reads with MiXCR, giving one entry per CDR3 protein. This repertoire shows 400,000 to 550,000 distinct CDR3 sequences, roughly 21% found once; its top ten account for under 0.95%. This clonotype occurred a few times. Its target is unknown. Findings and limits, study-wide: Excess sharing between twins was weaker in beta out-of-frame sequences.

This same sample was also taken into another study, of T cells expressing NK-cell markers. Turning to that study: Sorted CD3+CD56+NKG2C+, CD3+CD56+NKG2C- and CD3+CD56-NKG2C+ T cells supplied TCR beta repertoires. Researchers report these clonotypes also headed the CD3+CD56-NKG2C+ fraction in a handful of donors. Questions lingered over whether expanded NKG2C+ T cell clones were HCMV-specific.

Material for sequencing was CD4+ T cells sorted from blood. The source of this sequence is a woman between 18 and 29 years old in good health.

The CDR3 coding sequence is TGCGCCAGCAGCCCCGGGACTAGCGGGGGACGAACCTACGAGCAGTACTTC. Translated, it gives CASSPGTSGGRTYEQYF. J is TRBJ2-7 and V is TRBV5-1, with TRBD2 matching over 14 bases. The CDR3 contains 17 residues. Germline-derived CDR1 and CDR2 are SGHRS and YFSETQ. J was trimmed by 2 bases and V by 4 bases; bases with no gene match: 8.